The 11 T cell receptor beta chains below were found in one sample sequenced in a study of graft-versus-host responses after intestinal transplantation. Antigens for these TCRs are unknown. Sequencing was performed with immunoSEQ multiplex PCR; in TCRdb, only in-frame clones are kept and a portion is missing. The repertoire has around 70,000 clones, 89% of them found once; the top ten carry around 2.7%. The sample in question was unstimulated CD8+ T cells sorted from spleen or lymph node cells, obtained before intestinal transplant. The origin of the receptors is a human donor who received an intestinal transplant.

A single count supports this clone. The V gene is TRBV6-5, the J gene TRBJ2-5, with D maybe TRBD1 (5 bases). The CDR3 runs to 13 residues. V lost 7 bases and J 2 bases, leaving 11 bases between the germline ends. CDR1 and CDR2 (germline): MNHEY, SVGAGI. The CDR3 here is CASTQGGQETQYF. The CDR3 region has the DNA TGTGCCAGCACCCAGGGTGGACAAGAGACCCAGTACTTC.

The chain combines TRBV15 with TRBJ1-1; 7 bases are shared with TRBD1. The CDR3 sequence is 14 residues long. The germline gives CDR1 LNHNV, CDR2 YYDKDF (reference sequence). V dropped 3 bases and J dropped 6; count of bases not matched to a gene: 7. Here the CDR3 reads CATSSSEGGAEAFF. The DNA for the CDR3 is TGTGCCACCAGCAGCTCCGAAGGGGGCGCTGAAGCTTTCTTT.

The chain joins TRBV7-9 to TRBJ1-4; weak D call: TRBD1 (6 bases). The V gene's germline CDR1 is SEHNR and CDR2 FQNEAQ (reference sequence). V was cut by 2 bases and J by 4 bases, with 11 bases left in between. The CDR3 totals 15 residues. The CDR3 DNA sequence: TGTGCCAGCAGCTTACAAGGGGGATTTAATGAAAAACTGTTTTTT. Amino acids: CASSLQGGFNEKLFF.

This clone was recorded once. The V call is TRBV28, the J call TRBJ2-7; 8 nucleotides line up with TRBD1. Germline assignment: CDR1 MDHEN and CDR2 SYDVKM. The CDR3 consists of 15 residues. The V segment lost 2 bases and the J segment 2 bases; nucleotides outside the gene matches: 5. The CDR3 reads CASSLPDRVPYEQYF. Written as DNA, the CDR3 is TGTGCCAGCAGTTTACCGGACAGGGTTCCCTACGAGCAGTACTTC.

The chain links TRBV5-6 to TRBJ2-1; D is uncertain. Germline loops: CDR1 SGHDT, CDR2 YYEEEE. The CDR3 is 11 residues long. Deletions cut 1 base from V and 9 bases from J, with 5 bases between. In DNA form, the CDR3 reads TGTGCCAGCAGCTTGATCGGTGAGCAGTTCTTC. Amino acid sequence: CASSLIGEQFF.

CDR3 coding DNA: TGTGCCAGCAGGCGCTCCGGGACAGGGGTATCCGGGGAGCTGTTTTTT. It specifies CASRRSGTGVSGELFF. The rearrangement joins TRBV27 to TRBJ2-2, with TRBD1 matching over 10 bases. Germline values: CDR1 MNHEY, CDR2 SMNVEV (reference sequence). Trimming took 6 bases from V and 6 from J; bases not matched to a gene: 10. This CDR3 is 16 amino acids long.

This chain links TRBV10-3 with TRBJ2-7; 10 bases fit TRBD2. With V trimmed by 10 bases and J by 4 bases, 13 bases remained unmatched. The germline CDR1 and CDR2 sequences are ENHRY and SYGVKD. This CDR3 spans 15 amino acids. CDR3 residues: CATGGSSGRFYEQYF. In nucleotides, the CDR3 is TGTGCCACAGGGGGGTCTAGCGGGAGATTTTACGAGCAGTACTTC.

The chain is built from TRBV9 and TRBJ2-7; 8 bases map to TRBD2. CDR3 length: 13 amino acids. The trim removed 4 bases at V and 6 bases at J, leaving 6 bases unmatched. Looked up from germline, CDR1 is SGDLS and CDR2 is YYNGEE. The CDR3 nucleotides read TGTGCCAGCAGCCCCGGGACTAGTGGCGAGCAGTACTTC. Its translation is CASSPGTSGEQYF.

This chain joins TRBV10-1 and TRBJ1-5; weak D call: TRBD1 (6 bases). The CDR3 consists of 13 residues. V was trimmed by 6 bases and J by 6 bases, leaving 12 bases between them. The germline CDR1 and CDR2 sequences are WNHNN and SYGVQD (reference sequence). Here the CDR3 DNA reads TGCGCCAGCAGCAGGGGTTTCGGTCAGCCCCAGCATTTT. Translation: CASSRGFGQPQHF.

This clone was observed a few times. The gene calls are TRBV19 and TRBJ2-6; 9 bases are a match to TRBD1. Per the germline V gene, CDR1 is LNHDA and CDR2 is SQIVND (reference sequence). The CDR3 runs 19 residues. The V gene end was trimmed by 5 bases and the J gene end by 4 bases; junction bases not matched to a gene: 15. The CDR3: CASSPWGGQGGPGANVLTF. DNA of the CDR3: TGTGCCAGTAGTCCCTGGGGGGGACAGGGAGGTCCGGGGGCCAACGTCCTGACTTTC.

The chain recombines TRBV5-6 with TRBJ2-1, with 9 bases aligning to TRBD2. The germline V gene encodes CDR1 SGHDT and CDR2 YYEEEE. This CDR3 spans 16 amino acids. J gave up 5 bases and V 0 bases, and 6 bases lay outside the gene matches. The CDR3 region is CASSLGAGGDHNEQFF. Here the CDR3 DNA reads TGTGCCAGCAGCTTGGGAGCGGGAGGAGACCACAATGAGCAGTTCTTC.